The rows below give T cell receptor beta chains drawn from one sample of a study of blood T cell repertoires in COVID-19. Profiling relied on immunoSEQ multiplex PCR, and the TCRdb table lists in-frame clones only, not all of them. The data contain around 220,000 clones, nearly 90% of them seen just once; the ten biggest clones take up about 14%. Sequenced material: PBMCs or T cells enriched from blood (not recorded which). These receptors all stem from a man aged 30 to 45 who had been exposed to COVID-19. Both conserved end residues are part of each CDR3. A D gene is named only where the DNA matches it firmly. Only part of the rows carry a size: once, few, many, or a class if the clone is expanded.

J gene	D gene	clone size	V gene	CDR3 protein
TRBJ2-5	TRBD2	NA	TRBV4-1	CASSQGPGTSGGTQYF
TRBJ1-2	NA	NA	TRBV19	CASSRTDLGLYGYTF
TRBJ2-1	TRBD2	NA	TRBV6-1	CASSDLGGGVRYEQFF
TRBJ2-3	TRBD2	NA	TRBV5-1	CASSLRAGGTDTQYF
TRBJ1-1	NA	NA	TRBV5-1	CASNLQGRSTEAFF
TRBJ1-1	NA	few	TRBV2	CASSDRGTNTEAFF
TRBJ1-1	NA	NA	TRBV29-1	CSVEGVGGILNTEAFF
TRBJ2-2	NA	once	TRBV4-3	CASSQEMGGHNTGELFF
TRBJ2-5	NA	NA	TRBV2	CASSEALGRGQETQYF
TRBJ1-5	NA	few	TRBV5-1	CASRLSGDDQPQHF
TRBJ2-7	NA	NA	TRBV5-6	CASSLLGGGVSYEQYF
TRBJ1-2	NA	NA	TRBV5-3	CARSLSRAGYGYTF
TRBJ2-3	TRBD2	few	TRBV19	CASSGLAGSTDTQYF
TRBJ1-5	TRBD1	NA	TRBV19	CASSRDRANNQPQHF
TRBJ1-6	TRBD1	NA	TRBV4-2	CASSPTAGTGESPLHF
TRBJ1-5	NA	NA	TRBV24-1	CATSDLLLVGGSSRQPQHF
TRBJ1-1	NA	once	TRBV19	CASRLVTKNTEAFF
TRBJ2-7	NA	NA	TRBV6-5	CASKSYSGEQYF
TRBJ2-3	TRBD2	NA	TRBV2	CASRLAGGTDTQYF
TRBJ2-2	NA	NA	TRBV19	CASSPSGPGELFF
TRBJ1-6	NA	few	TRBV9	CASSAQTDNSPLHF
TRBJ1-6	NA	NA	TRBV2	CASSLAPSPLHF
TRBJ2-3	TRBD2	NA	TRBV7-9	CASSSSGGKVDTQYF
TRBJ2-2	NA	NA	TRBV5-1	CASSPWVGRAGELFF
TRBJ1-2	TRBD1	NA	TRBV7-9	CASSIDRAGYTF
TRBJ2-3	NA	once	TRBV5-4	CASSPGVYTQYF
TRBJ1-5	NA	once	TRBV3-1/TRBV3-2	CASSPSGGGGNQPQHF
TRBJ1-3	NA	NA	TRBV7-9	CASSRNSGNTIYF
TRBJ2-7	TRBD1	NA	TRBV5-4	CASWTGQGEQYF
TRBJ2-1	TRBD2	NA	TRBV7-9	CASSLGRTSSYNEQFF